The 28 T cell receptor beta chains given below trace back to one sample, sequenced in a study of cytomegalovirus exposure and HLA in healthy donors. PCR primers comprised 60 Vbeta and 13 Jbeta primers. TCRdb's copy holds only in-frame clones and misses some; the assay was immunoSEQ multiplex PCR. The sample has roughly 130,000 clones; over 75% are singletons. Input material: PBMCs. Receptor source: a woman aged 40-49 years in good health and CMV-seropositive.

The V call is TRBV30, the J call TRBJ2-7; TRBD1 is a possible D gene (5 bases). Trimming shortened V by 5 bases and J by 6 bases, and 14 bases separated the two germline ends. This CDR3 spans 12 amino acids. CDR1 and CDR2 from the germline V gene are GTSNPN and SVGIG (reference sequence). The chain's CDR3 is CAWEHQGFEQYF. CDR3 bases: TGTGCCTGGGAACATCAGGGATTCGAGCAGTACTTC.

The chain is built from TRBV19 and TRBJ1-1; 9 positions agree with TRBD1. V lost 6 bases, J lost 4 bases, and 3 bases stayed unmatched. The V gene's germline CDR1 is LNHDA and CDR2 SQIVND (reference sequence). The CDR3 has 13 residues. CDR3 nucleotide sequence: TGTGCCAGTAGGACAGGGGGGAGCACTGAAGCTTTCTTT. This encodes CASRTGGSTEAFF.

The V and J genes are TRBV27 and TRBJ1-1; 7 bases agree with TRBD1. CDR1 and CDR2 from the germline V gene are MNHEY and SMNVEV (reference sequence). V shed 2 bases and J 6 bases; nucleotides not matched to a gene: 3. This CDR3 contains 13 residues. CDR3 amino acids: CASSLEGAAEAFF. In DNA, the CDR3 is TGTGCCAGCAGTTTAGAGGGGGCTGCTGAAGCTTTCTTT.

The rearrangement joins TRBV29-1 to TRBJ1-3; 7 nucleotides agree with TRBD1. Germline values: CDR1 SQVTM, CDR2 ANQGSEA. V was clipped by 4 bases and J by 3 bases; unmatched bases: 6. This CDR3 comprises 14 residues. For the CDR3, the DNA is TGCAGCGTTGCGAAAGGGGGCTTTGGAAACACCATATATTTT. Translated: CSVAKGGFGNTIYF.

V and J are TRBV19 and TRBJ2-5, with a tentative D call TRBD2 (5 bases). The CDR3 consists of 15 residues. In germline, CDR1 is LNHDA, CDR2 SQIVND (reference sequence). Trimming pared 3 bases from V and 5 bases from J, leaving 16 bases between. The CDR3, as DNA: TGTGCCAGTAGTATTTTGACGGGGAGAGGGGAGACCCAGTACTTC. It translates to CASSILTGRGETQYF.

This chain connects TRBV5-6 to TRBJ2-5; possibly TRBD1 for D (7 bases). This CDR3 is built from 13 residues. Germline CDR1 reads SGHDT; CDR2 reads YYEEEE. Deletions cut 5 bases from V and 2 bases from J, with 10 bases between. The CDR3 DNA follows: TGTGCCAGCAGGGCAGGGGGGCAAGAGACCCAGTACTTC. The encoded protein is CASRAGGQETQYF. Variable domain in full (rest from reference TRBV5-6 and TRBJ2-5): DAGVTQSPTHLIKTRGQQVTLRCSPKSGHDTVSWYQQALGQGPQFIFQYYEEEERQRGNFPDRFSGHQFPNYSSELNVNALLLGDSALYLCASRAGGQETQYFGPGTRLLVL.

J is TRBJ2-7 and V is TRBV28, with D unresolved. The V end lost 3 bases, the J end lost 1 base, and 7 bases lay between the germline ends. CDR1 and CDR2 from the germline V gene are MDHEN and SYDVKM. The CDR3 loop spans 13 amino acids. The CDR3 nucleotides are TGTGCCAGCAGTTTTCCCCTTTCCTACGAGCAGTACTTC. It specifies CASSFPLSYEQYF.

The rearrangement links TRBV2 to TRBJ1-2; D gene ambiguous. The CDR3 is made up of 13 amino acids. Trimming took off 3 bases at V and 8 bases at J, with 13 bases between the two ends. CDR1 is SNHLY and CDR2 is FYNNEI in the germline V gene. As DNA, the CDR3 is TGTGCCAGCAGTGAGTCAGGCAGAGGGGGCTACACCTTC. This codes for CASSESGRGGYTF.

Concerning this clone: One end of the junction varies from germline; a read error may be responsible. Other DNA sequences within the sample encode an identical CDR3. J is TRBJ2-1 and V is TRBV19; 8 nucleotides align to TRBD2. Germline loops: CDR1 LNHDA, CDR2 SQIVND (reference sequence). The length of the CDR3 is 11 residues. The CDR3 region is CASSIGTRGFF. CDR3 in DNA: TGTGCCAGCAGTATAGGGACTAGGGGATTCTTC. The full variable domain, its missing parts supplied by reference TRBV19 and TRBJ2-1, is DGGITQSPKYLFRKEGQNVTLSCEQNLNHDAMYWYRQDPGQGLRLIYYSQIVNDFQKGDIAEGYSVSREKKESFPLTVTSAQKNPTAFYLCASSIGTRGFFGPGTRLTVL.

The chain recombines TRBV18 with TRBJ2-3; TRBD1 agrees at 11 bases. Losses at the gene ends were 7 bases for V and 4 bases for J; bases not matched to a gene: 7. CDR1 is KGHSH and CDR2 is LQKENI in the germline V gene. This CDR3 is built from 15 residues. CDR3 DNA sequence: TGTGCCAGCTATGCGGACAGGGGGCTGTCAGATACGCAGTATTTT. Translating gives CASYADRGLSDTQYF.

The J gene is TRBJ2-7, the V gene TRBV27, with a possible D match to TRBD1 (6 bases). The CDR3 contains 14 residues. Germline loops: CDR1 MNHEY, CDR2 SMNVEV (reference sequence). Deletions cut 6 bases from V and 7 bases from J, with 19 bases between. CDR3 sequence (DNA): TGTGCCAGCAGAGGGGGACCGTCAAACCCAGAGCAGTACTTC. It translates to CASRGGPSNPEQYF.

There are a few counts of this clone. The chain is built from TRBV7-3 and TRBJ2-1; 7 bases agree with TRBD2. The CDR3 length is 15 residues. Germline CDR1 is SGHTA and CDR2 is FQGTGA. Losses at the gene ends were 2 bases for V and 3 bases for J; bases not matched to a gene: 4. The CDR3 spells CASSLYPGGYNEQFF. The CDR3 bases are TGTGCCAGCAGCTTATATCCGGGGGGCTACAATGAGCAGTTCTTC.

The CDR3 loop is CASSLIEAGVQADTQYF. CDR3 nucleotide sequence: TGTGCCAGCAGCTTAATCGAAGCGGGAGTTCAGGCAGATACGCAGTATTTT. V gene TRBV7-2 combines with J gene TRBJ2-3; 8 bases are shared with TRBD2. V trimming: 2 bases; J trimming: 4 bases; junction bases outside the gene matches: 11. Germline assignment: CDR1 SGHTA and CDR2 FQGNSA. This CDR3 contains 17 residues.

The chain combines TRBV6-6 with TRBJ1-1; D call uncertain. The germline gives CDR1 MNHNY, CDR2 SVGAGI (reference sequence). There are 13 residues in the CDR3. V lost 5 bases, J lost 10 bases, and 17 bases lay in between. The CDR3 here is CASSLEVALGAFF. The CDR3 coding sequence is TGTGCCAGCAGTCTCGAAGTAGCCCTCGGAGCTTTCTTT.

Here the CDR3 reads CASTPGGAYGYTF. DNA for the CDR3: TGTGCCAGCACCCCGGGTGGGGCGTATGGCTACACCTTC. The rearrangement uses TRBV28 and TRBJ1-2; a possible D gene is TRBD1 (5 bases). This CDR3 has 13 amino acids. Germline V gene lookup returns CDR1 MDHEN and CDR2 SYDVKM. V was clipped by 7 bases and J by 5 bases, with 14 bases between them.

CDR3 region: CSVRKAGRKNTGELFF. CDR3 bases: TGCAGCGTAAGAAAGGCGGGACGGAAGAACACCGGGGAGCTGTTTTTT. The J gene is TRBJ2-2, the V gene TRBV29-1; possible D gene TRBD2, 6 bases. V was pared by 6 bases and J by 1 base, with 18 bases between. Germline lookup yields CDR1 SQVTM and CDR2 ANQGSEA. The CDR3 consists of 16 residues.

The chain recombines TRBV9 with TRBJ2-6; TRBD2 matches at 11 bases. V was pared by 4 bases and J by 0 bases, with 9 bases of the junction left unmatched. This CDR3 is 19 amino acids long. Germline-derived CDR1 and CDR2 are SGDLS and YYNGEE. The chain's CDR3 is CASSSRTSGLSSGANVLTF. CDR3 nucleotide sequence: TGTGCCAGCAGCTCTCGGACTAGCGGGCTATCCTCTGGGGCCAACGTCCTGACTTTC.

This clone was detected only once. The chain is built from TRBV5-1 and TRBJ2-1; 8 bases are shared with TRBD1. The CDR3 runs to 15 residues. The ends lost 5 bases at V and 0 bases at J; junction bases unmatched: 4. Germline CDR1 SGHRS, CDR2 YFSETQ. CDR3 coding DNA: TGCGCCAGCAGGCCTACAGGGGGCTCCTACAATGAGCAGTTCTTC. The encoded protein is CASRPTGGSYNEQFF.

The DNA for the CDR3 is TGTGCCAGCAGTTCAACATCAGATACGCAGTATTTT. As protein: CASSSTSDTQYF. V is TRBV6-5 and J is TRBJ2-3, with D hard to call. The CDR3 runs to 12 residues. Germline CDR1 MNHEY, CDR2 SVGAGI. Trimming left V 4 bases short and J 4 bases short, with 6 bases between.

The chain recombines TRBV5-1 with TRBJ1-1, with D possibly being TRBD1 (5 bases). The CDR3 runs 18 residues. The germline V gene has CDR1 SGHRS and CDR2 YFSETQ. Trimming stripped 0 bases from V and 0 bases from J, with 18 bases between. CDR3: CASSLGQGGVRMNTEAFF. CDR3 nucleotide sequence: TGCGCCAGCAGCTTGGGCCAGGGAGGTGTTCGGATGAACACTGAAGCTTTCTTT.

The chain has TRBV28 and TRBJ2-3, with D unclear. The V gene's germline CDR1 is MDHEN and CDR2 SYDVKM. The CDR3 totals 14 residues. Trimming pared 8 bases from V and 4 bases from J, leaving 16 bases between. The CDR3 sequence is CASWVGPRADTQYF. In DNA, the CDR3 is TGTGCCAGCTGGGTGGGCCCCCGCGCAGATACGCAGTATTTT.

The rearrangement joins TRBV7-2 to TRBJ2-3, with 8 bases aligning to TRBD2. This CDR3 is 17 amino acids long. Germline V gene data show CDR1 as SGHTA and CDR2 as FQGNSA. After removal of 1 base from V and 0 bases from J, the junction contained 6 bases not matched to a gene. CDR3 nucleotide sequence: TGTGCCAGCAGCTTAGACGGGGGGGCGGGGAGCACAGATACGCAGTATTTT. It yields the protein CASSLDGGAGSTDTQYF.

The chain joins TRBV9 to TRBJ1-2, with TRBD1 matching over 8 bases. The CDR3 totals 15 residues. The germline V gene has CDR1 SGDLS and CDR2 YYNGEE. V gave up 0 bases and J gave up 3 bases; unmatched junction bases: 4. CDR3 sequence: CASSVGPGGDYGYTF. The CDR3 bases are TGTGCCAGCAGCGTAGGTCCAGGGGGCGACTATGGCTACACCTTC. The full variable domain, its missing parts supplied by reference TRBV9 and TRBJ1-2, is DSGVTQTPKHLITATGQRVTLRCSPRSGDLSVYWYQQSLDQGLQFLIQYYNGEERAKGNILERFSAQQFPDLHSELNLSSLELGDSALYFCASSVGPGGDYGYTFGSGTRLTVV.

The V and J genes are TRBV6-6 and TRBJ2-7, with TRBD2 matching 9 bases. Trimming cost V 7 bases and J 5 bases; bases outside gene matches: 9. Germline lookup yields CDR1 MNHNY and CDR2 SVGAGI (reference sequence). The CDR3 consists of 14 residues. CDR3 protein: CASILSGSQNEQYF. The CDR3 DNA sequence: TGTGCCAGCATCCTTAGCGGGAGTCAGAACGAGCAGTACTTC.

The CDR3 reads CASSLQLAGGKGTQYF. CDR3 sequence (DNA): TGTGCCAGCAGTTTACAGCTAGCGGGAGGCAAAGGGACCCAGTACTTC. V usage is TRBV27 and J usage is TRBJ2-5; TRBD2 aligns across 11 bases. V dropped 2 bases and J dropped 7; count of bases not matched to a gene: 9. This CDR3 is built from 16 residues. Per germline, CDR1 MNHEY and CDR2 SMNVEV (reference sequence).

This chain joins TRBV7-9 and TRBJ2-5; 11 nucleotides line up with TRBD1. Per germline, CDR1 SEHNR and CDR2 FQNEAQ (reference sequence). This CDR3 has 15 residues. The ends lost 5 bases at V and 7 bases at J; junction bases unmatched: 9. DNA of the CDR3: TGTGCCAGCAGCATCTCCGGGACAGGGGGTGGGACCCAGTACTTC. Translating gives CASSISGTGGGTQYF.

The chain uses TRBV19 and TRBJ1-5, with D uncertain. The V end lost 3 bases, the J end lost 1 base, and 13 bases lay between the germline ends. The CDR3 runs 16 residues. Per germline, CDR1 LNHDA and CDR2 SQIVND (reference sequence). The CDR3 nucleotides read TGTGCCAGTAGTATTCTACGAGGGATAAGCAATCAGCCCCAGCATTTT. Protein product: CASSILRGISNQPQHF.

The chain employs TRBV5-1 and TRBJ1-1, with 7 bases lining up with TRBD1. This CDR3 region has 15 residues. The V and J ends lost 0 bases and 4 bases, in that order; junction bases with no gene match: 6. CDR1 and CDR2 from the germline V gene are SGHRS and YFSETQ. In DNA, the CDR3 is TGCGCCAGCAGCTTGGGTAGAGGGGGCGTCACTGAAGCTTTCTTT. Its protein product is CASSLGRGGVTEAFF.